These 20 T cell receptor beta chains were all obtained from the same sample, sequenced in a study of blood T cell repertoires in COVID-19. The assay was immunoSEQ multiplex PCR, and TCRdb's table has in-frame clones only and misses some. The table shows 80,000 to 95,000 clones, with roughly 80% occurring only once. Sequencing was performed on peripheral blood. These receptors were taken from a woman between 50 and 59 years old with acute or convalescent COVID-19.

This sequence joins TRBV7-9 and TRBJ1-2; D unclear. Germline CDR1 SEHNR, CDR2 FQNEAQ (reference sequence). The CDR3 runs 15 residues. V lost 1 base and J 4 bases, leaving 13 bases between the germline ends. The CDR3 nucleotides read TGTGCCAGCAGCTTAGATTCTGGGGAGGGCTATGGCTACACCTTC. This codes for CASSLDSGEGYGYTF.

The chain has TRBV3-1 (or the pseudogene TRBV3-2) and TRBJ2-7; TRBD1 agrees at 9 bases. This CDR3 is 14 amino acids long. The junction had 7 bases not matched to a gene; V was cut back by 4 bases and J by 6 bases. Per germline, CDR1 LGHDT and CDR2 YNNKEL (reference sequence). The CDR3 coding sequence is TGTGCCAGCAGCCCAGGACAGGGGCTCGGCGAGCAGTACTTC. The encoded protein is CASSPGQGLGEQYF.

The chain combines TRBV2 with TRBJ1-6; D remains unclear. This CDR3 has 15 residues. V was cut by 8 bases and J by 8 bases, with 19 bases left in between. Germline V gene data show CDR1 as SNHLY and CDR2 as FYNNEI. The CDR3 nucleotides are TGTGCCAGCTTTGGCTTGGCGGTGAAGGATTCACCCCTCCACTTT. Translation: CASFGLAVKDSPLHF. The full variable domain, in which reference TRBV2 and TRBJ1-6 provide the parts outside the CDR3, is EPEVTQTPSHQVTQMGQEVILRCVPISNHLYFYWYRQILGQKVEFLVSFYNNEISEKSEIFDDQFSVERPDGSNFTLKIRSTKLEDSAMYFCASFGLAVKDSPLHFGNGTRLTVT.

The chain links TRBV9 to TRBJ2-1; 10 positions agree with TRBD2. Germline CDR1 and CDR2: SGDLS and YYNGEE. The trim removed 0 bases at V and 0 bases at J, leaving 3 bases unmatched. The CDR3 runs 17 residues. Here the CDR3 reads CASSVVAGGLSYNEQFF. CDR3 sequence (DNA): TGTGCCAGCAGCGTAGTAGCGGGGGGCCTCTCCTACAATGAGCAGTTCTTC.

The chain recombines TRBV19 with TRBJ1-6; tentatively, D is TRBD1 (6 bases). V was clipped by 4 bases and J by 8 bases, with 15 bases between them. The germline V gene encodes CDR1 LNHDA and CDR2 SQIVND (reference sequence). The CDR3 loop spans 15 amino acids. Here the CDR3 reads CASSTLQGRHSPLHF. For the CDR3, the DNA is TGTGCCAGTAGTACCTTACAGGGCCGACATTCACCCCTCCACTTT. The whole variable domain, remainder taken from reference TRBV19 and TRBJ1-6, is DGGITQSPKYLFRKEGQNVTLSCEQNLNHDAMYWYRQDPGQGLRLIYYSQIVNDFQKGDIAEGYSVSREKKESFPLTVTSAQKNPTAFYLCASSTLQGRHSPLHFGNGTRLTVT.

Regarding this clone: Compared with germline, one end of the junction differs, possibly owing to a read error. The chain links TRBV4-1 to TRBJ1-2; D remains ambiguous. The CDR3 extends over 16 amino acids. Germline-derived CDR1 and CDR2 are MGHRA and YSYEKL. CDR3 sequence reads: CASTQTTEGRNYGYTF. The CDR3 bases are TGCGCCAGCACCCAAACGACCGAGGGCAGAAACTATGGCTACACCTTC.

The chain carries TRBV3-1 (or the pseudogene TRBV3-2) and TRBJ1-1; D is undetermined. The V end lost 0 bases, the J end lost 4 bases, and 12 bases lay between the germline ends. The CDR3 runs to 15 residues. Germline V gene sequence: CDR1 LGHDT, CDR2 YNNKEL (reference sequence). CDR3 DNA: TGTGCCAGCAGCCAAGAGAAGGTCTCAGGCACTGAAGCTTTCTTT. It is translated as CASSQEKVSGTEAFF.

A note on this clone: The same CDR3 is also encoded by other DNA sequences in this sample. The genes are TRBV18 and TRBJ2-5; D is unresolved. The ends were cut back, 3 bases at V and 2 bases at J, with 13 bases in the middle. The germline V gene has CDR1 KGHSH and CDR2 LQKENI. The CDR3 is made up of 15 amino acids. In DNA, the CDR3 is TGTGCCAGCTCACCCCCACCGGGTGGACAAGAGACCCAGTACTTC. Encoded protein: CASSPPPGGQETQYF.

This clone has only one observation. The rearrangement joins TRBV29-1 to TRBJ1-1; D perhaps matches TRBD1 (5 bases). Germline CDR1 and CDR2: SQVTM and ANQGSEA. CDR3 length: 12 amino acids. The V and J ends lost 3 bases and 5 bases respectively, with 10 bases between them. The DNA of the CDR3 is TGCAGCGTTGATTGGGGGACTACTGAAGCTTTCTTT. It yields the protein CSVDWGTTEAFF.

The chain uses TRBV11-2 and TRBJ2-3, with 8 bases that match TRBD1. The ends lost 4 bases at V and 2 bases at J; junction bases unmatched: 2. CDR1 SGHAT and CDR2 FQNNGV come from the germline V gene. This CDR3 comprises 14 residues. The CDR3 here is CASSSGGFTDTQYF. CDR3 coding DNA: TGTGCCAGCAGCTCAGGGGGCTTCACAGATACGCAGTATTTT.

The V call is TRBV28, the J call TRBJ2-7, with 9 bases lining up with TRBD2. Looked up from germline, CDR1 is MDHEN and CDR2 is SYDVKM. The junction had 4 bases not matched to a gene; V was cut back by 1 base and J by 3 bases. This CDR3 spans 15 amino acids. In DNA, the CDR3 is TGTGCCAGCAGTTTATTTAGCGGGGGACTCTACGAGCAGTACTTC. It encodes CASSLFSGGLYEQYF.

The chain joins TRBV19 to TRBJ2-1; 10 bases line up with TRBD2. Trimming removed 3 bases from V and 7 bases from J; junction bases left unmatched: 6. This CDR3 is built from 15 residues. The germline V gene has CDR1 LNHDA and CDR2 SQIVND (reference sequence). CDR3 sequence reads: CASSILAGGGNEQFF. In nucleotides, the CDR3 is TGTGCCAGTAGTATTTTAGCGGGGGGAGGGAATGAGCAGTTCTTC.

This chain links TRBV6-5 with TRBJ2-1; D not certain. Trimming stripped 5 bases from V and 8 bases from J, with 19 bases between. The CDR3 length is 15 residues. CDR1 is MNHEY, CDR2 SVGAGI, per germline. The CDR3 region is CASSTNSYRHDEQFF. In DNA, the CDR3 is TGTGCCAGCAGTACCAACAGCTACCGACACGATGAGCAGTTCTTC.

The genes are TRBV11-3 and TRBJ2-2, with D tentatively TRBD2 (7 bases). Looked up from germline, CDR1 is SGHNT and CDR2 is YENEEA. The CDR3 length is 16 residues. Trimming cost V 2 bases and J 2 bases, with 12 bases left between them. The CDR3 bases are TGTGCCAGCAGCTTAACAGGCGGGGGCAACACCGGGGAGCTGTTTTTT. Translating it yields CASSLTGGGNTGELFF.

This chain links TRBV29-1 with TRBJ2-3, with TRBD1 identical over 9 bases. This CDR3 is 14 amino acids long. V lost 4 bases and J lost 3; bases outside the gene matches: 5. CDR1 and CDR2 from the germline V gene are SQVTM and ANQGSEA. The chain's CDR3 is CSVAGQGGTDTQYF. The CDR3, as DNA: TGCAGCGTTGCGGGACAGGGAGGAACAGATACGCAGTATTTT.

This clone has just one count. The chain combines TRBV5-1 with TRBJ2-5; tentatively, D is TRBD2 (6 bases). The CDR3 has 14 residues. In germline, CDR1 is SGHRS, CDR2 YFSETQ. V was pared by 2 bases and J by 5 bases, with 13 bases between. The CDR3: CASSLMEEGETQYF. CDR3 bases: TGCGCCAGCAGCTTAATGGAGGAGGGGGAGACCCAGTACTTC.

The chain recombines TRBV7-9 with TRBJ1-1; 7 bases are a match to TRBD1. Per germline, CDR1 SEHNR and CDR2 FQNEAQ (reference sequence). The CDR3 loop spans 11 amino acids. V lost 5 bases to trimming and J lost 10 bases; unmatched junction nucleotides: 4. CDR3 DNA sequence: TGTGCCAGCAGCCGTAACAGGGGAGCTTTCTTT. This sequence encodes CASSRNRGAFF.

This chain uses TRBV5-1 with TRBJ1-5; 7 bases align to TRBD1. The CDR3 contains 15 residues. With 4 bases clipped from V and 5 bases from J, the junction kept 9 bases outside the gene matches. CDR1 is SGHRS, CDR2 YFSETQ, per germline. The CDR3 sequence is CASSLRTGRDQPQHF. CDR3 coding DNA: TGCGCCAGCAGCCTTAGGACAGGCCGGGATCAGCCCCAGCATTTT. The whole variable domain, remainder taken from reference TRBV5-1 and TRBJ1-5, is KAGVTQTPRYLIKTRGQQVTLSCSPISGHRSVSWYQQTPGQGLQFLFEYFSETQRNKGNFPGRFSGRQFSNSRSEMNVSTLELGDSALYLCASSLRTGRDQPQHFGDGTRLSIL.

The gene calls are TRBV5-1 and TRBJ1-2; 8 bases are shared with TRBD1. CDR3 length: 17 amino acids. V lost 1 base to trimming and J lost 3 bases; unmatched junction nucleotides: 11. Germline CDR1 and CDR2: SGHRS and YFSETQ. CDR3 in amino acids: CASSLTPRSGGDYGYTF. The CDR3 DNA sequence: TGCGCCAGCAGCTTGACCCCCCGGTCAGGGGGCGACTATGGCTACACCTTC.

This chain links TRBV28 with TRBJ2-7; 10 nucleotides agree with TRBD2. Per germline, CDR1 MDHEN and CDR2 SYDVKM. V lost 6 bases, J lost 5 bases, and 13 bases stayed unmatched. The CDR3 consists of 16 residues. CDR3 sequence reads: CASRPSSGGAPHEQYF. CDR3 bases: TGTGCCAGCAGACCCTCGAGCGGGGGGGCCCCCCACGAGCAGTACTTC.